These 4 T cell receptor beta chains came from one sample sequenced in a study of T cell repertoires in cytomegalovirus infection. These receptors lack a known antigen. Each CDR3 protein is one row after TCRdb ran MiXCR on the reads. Of some 130,000 distinct CDR3 sequences in the sample, roughly a third are singletons; the top ten hold around half. The material sequenced was CD8+ T cells from cultured PBMCs, taken from culture after CMV antigen stimulation. The source of these receptors is a human donor in good health (CMV status not recorded). Some clones in this sample may be carry-over from other donors' samples.

This clonotype was picked up a small number of times. The V and J genes are TRBV20-1 and TRBJ2-5; 8 positions agree with TRBD2. J was trimmed by 1 base and V by 4 bases; bases with no gene match: 11. The CDR3 totals 16 residues. Per the germline V gene, CDR1 is DFQATT and CDR2 is SNEGSKA (reference sequence). The CDR3 protein is CSAIELAGPSQETQYF. Here the CDR3 DNA reads TGCAGTGCTATAGAGTTAGCGGGGCCCTCCCAAGAGACCCAGTACTTC.

This clonotype was recorded a few times. The chain has TRBV12-3 or TRBV12-4 and TRBJ1-5, with no clear D. The CDR3 has 16 residues. The germline V and J ends were trimmed by 0 bases and 0 bases, with 9 bases remaining between them. CDR3: CASSLASQNSNQPQHF. DNA for the CDR3: TGTGCCAGCAGTTTAGCGTCGCAAAATAGCAATCAGCCCCAGCATTTT.

This clonotype has just a few counts. The chain combines TRBV20-1 with TRBJ2-2; TRBD2 matches 10 bases. V lost 0 bases to trimming and J lost 3 bases; unmatched junction nucleotides: 4. This CDR3 has 16 residues. In germline, CDR1 is DFQATT, CDR2 SNEGSKA (reference sequence). The CDR3 loop is CSARDGSGGDTGELFF. The CDR3 DNA is TGCAGTGCTAGAGATGGGAGCGGGGGGGACACCGGGGAGCTGTTTTTT.

The rearrangement uses TRBV27 and TRBJ2-1, with 10 bases that match TRBD1. Germline lookup yields CDR1 MNHEY and CDR2 SMNVEV (reference sequence). The V segment lost 3 bases and the J segment 5 bases; nucleotides outside the gene matches: 7. The CDR3 sequence is 16 residues long. The CDR3 region has the DNA TGTGCCAGCAGTTTGCTGGGGACAGGGGTTGACAATGAGCAGTTCTTC. Protein product: CASSLLGTGVDNEQFF.